This T cell receptor beta chain came from a study of T cell responses to AZD1222 COVID-19 vaccine. Turning to this clone: Its matching antigen is unknown.

The assay was immunoSEQ multiplex PCR, and TCRdb's table has in-frame clones only and misses some. This sample has 140,000 to 150,000 clones, with 91% found just once. General observations from the study: CD4 TCRs associated with vaccination spanned spike, dominating at 160-218 and 743-854. Repertoires were obtained solely post-peak T cell response.

V lost 4 bases and J 6 bases, leaving 16 bases between the germline ends. In germline, CDR1 is SGHRS, CDR2 YFSETQ. This CDR3 is 15 amino acids long. The gene calls are TRBV5-1 and TRBJ1-4; D gene uncertain. The specimen comprised peripheral blood, sampled 28 days after the second AZD1222 dose. The sequence was collected from an adult who received the AZD1222 COVID-19 vaccine. The CDR3 nucleotides are TGCGCCAGCAGCCTCCTCAGTTTAGGAGATGAAAAACTGTTTTTT. It codes for CASSLLSLGDEKLFF.